The clone carrying this TCR beta chain showed up just once. The antigen is undetermined. This specimen comes from a study of T cell responses to AZD1222 COVID-19 vaccine. Study observations and caveats: CD4 TCRs associated with vaccination spanned spike, dominating at 160-218 and 743-854.

This CDR3 is built from 16 residues. The V end lost 2 bases, the J end lost 1 base, and 14 bases lay between the germline ends. Germline V lookup: CDR1 MNHEY, CDR2 SVGEGT. The data were produced by immunoSEQ multiplex PCR, yet TCRdb's version contains in-frame clones alone and is incomplete. The table has around 150,000 clones, 90% to 95% seen once. The TCR was taken from an adult who received the AZD1222 COVID-19 vaccine. The material was peripheral blood, obtained 28 days after the second AZD1222 dose. The chain carries TRBV6-2 or TRBV6-3 and TRBJ1-2, with a weak D call TRBD1 (5 bases). The CDR3, as DNA: TGTGCCAGCAGTTACGCCTCGGGACTGATTAACTATGGCTACACCTTC. This gives the protein CASSYASGLINYGYTF.